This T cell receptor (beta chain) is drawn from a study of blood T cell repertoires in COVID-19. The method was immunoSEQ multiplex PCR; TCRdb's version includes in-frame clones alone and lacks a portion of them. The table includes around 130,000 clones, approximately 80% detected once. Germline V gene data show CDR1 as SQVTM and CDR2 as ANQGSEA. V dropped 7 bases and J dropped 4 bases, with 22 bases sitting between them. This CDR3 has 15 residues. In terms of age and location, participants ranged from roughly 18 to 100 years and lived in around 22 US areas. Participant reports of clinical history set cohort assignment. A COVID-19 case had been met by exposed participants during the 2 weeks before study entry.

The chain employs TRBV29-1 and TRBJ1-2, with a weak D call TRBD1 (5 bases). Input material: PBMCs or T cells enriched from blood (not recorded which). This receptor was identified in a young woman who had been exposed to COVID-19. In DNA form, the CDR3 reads TGCAGCGCGAATGCGGCGACAGCAACAACCTATGGCTACACCTTC. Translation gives CSANAATATTYGYTF.